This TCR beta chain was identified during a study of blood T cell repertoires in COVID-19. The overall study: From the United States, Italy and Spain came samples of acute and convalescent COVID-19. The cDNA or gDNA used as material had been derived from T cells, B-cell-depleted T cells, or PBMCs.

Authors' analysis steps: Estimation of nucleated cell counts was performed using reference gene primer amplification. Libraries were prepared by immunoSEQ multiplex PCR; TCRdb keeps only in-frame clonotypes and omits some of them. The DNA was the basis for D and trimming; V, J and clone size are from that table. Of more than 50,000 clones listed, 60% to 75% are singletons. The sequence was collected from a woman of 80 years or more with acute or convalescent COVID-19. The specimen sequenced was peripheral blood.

CDR3 DNA sequence: TGCGCCAGCAGCCCCGCCGGGACAGCTAACTATGGCTACACCTTC. This sequence encodes CASSPAGTANYGYTF. V usage is TRBV5-1 and J usage is TRBJ1-2, with 7 bases lining up with TRBD1. After removal of 4 bases from V and 0 bases from J, the junction contained 6 bases not matched to a gene. Germline CDR1 SGHRS, CDR2 YFSETQ. The CDR3 has 15 amino acids. The whole variable domain, filled in from reference TRBV5-1 and TRBJ1-2, reads KAGVTQTPRYLIKTRGQQVTLSCSPISGHRSVSWYQQTPGQGLQFLFEYFSETQRNKGNFPGRFSGRQFSNSRSEMNVSTLELGDSALYLCASSPAGTANYGYTFGSGTRLTVV.